Below, 13 T cell receptor beta chains from the same sample are listed, as sequenced in a study of T cell clonality in common variable immunodeficiency (dated by TCRdb to between 2014 and 2017). The library was built by means of the immunoSEQ multiplex PCR assay. TCRdb mirrors the immuneACCESS table, restricted to in-frame sequences. Some clones are absent from its copies; in checked studies, under half trace to an unresolved V gene, and the reason for the others is unknown. The sample has roughly 55,000 clones on record, with no singletons. The biggest ten clones account for around 5.4% of the sample. The source material was peripheral blood mononuclear cells. All receptors derive from a person aged 18-69 years in good health.

This clone was recorded many times. The read terminates 3 residues before the CDR3 end, so the remaining end is supplied by the germline J gene. The rearrangement joins TRBV19 to TRBJ2-6; TRBD2 is a possible D gene (5 bases). The CDR3 contains 17 residues. Germline values: CDR1 LNHDA, CDR2 SQIVND (reference sequence). V lost 3 bases, J lost 0 bases, and 12 bases lay in between. CDR3 DNA (partial): TGTGCCAGTAGTATCGGGGATCACCACTCTGGGGCCAACGTC. Residues: CASSIGDHHSGANV. The full-length CDR3 reads as CASSIGDHHSGANVLTF. Using reference TRBV19 and TRBJ2-6 for the parts outside the CDR3, the full variable domain is DGGITQSPKYLFRKEGQNVTLSCEQNLNHDAMYWYRQDPGQGLRLIYYSQIVNDFQKGDIAEGYSVSREKKESFPLTVTSAQKNPTAFYLCASSIGDHHSGANVLTFGAGSRLTVL.

This clone was observed at least ten times. The DNA ends 3 residues before the CDR3 does, and the rest of the CDR3 is filled in from the germline J gene. The V call is TRBV2, the J call TRBJ2-7; D is unclear. Trimming took 7 bases from V and 0 from J, leaving 13 bases between them. CDR3 length: 14 amino acids. Germline CDR1 and CDR2: SNHLY and FYNNEI. CDR3 region: CASMSHLNSYEQYF. CDR3 DNA, as far as it was read: TGTGCCAGCATGAGCCACCTTAACTCCTACGAG. Variable domain in full (rest from reference TRBV2 and TRBJ2-7): EPEVTQTPSHQVTQMGQEVILRCVPISNHLYFYWYRQILGQKVEFLVSFYNNEISEKSEIFDDQFSVERPDGSNFTLKIRSTKLEDSAMYFCASMSHLNSYEQYFGPGTRLTVT.

This clone was detected many times. The CDR3 is cut off 3 residues early in the read; its end comes from the germline J gene. The chain combines TRBV5-1 with TRBJ2-1; TRBD1 is a possible D gene (6 bases). Germline loops: CDR1 SGHRS, CDR2 YFSETQ. V was trimmed by 4 bases and J by 0 bases, leaving 20 bases between them. The CDR3 covers 18 residues. CDR3 DNA, as far as it was read: TGCGCCAGCAGCGGAGCCGGGACAAGGTTTTTCTCCTACAATGAG. Translated: CASSGAGTRFFSYNE. The complete CDR3 protein is CASSGAGTRFFSYNEQFF. Drawing the rest from reference TRBV5-1 and TRBJ2-1, the complete variable domain is KAGVTQTPRYLIKTRGQQVTLSCSPISGHRSVSWYQQTPGQGLQFLFEYFSETQRNKGNFPGRFSGRQFSNSRSEMNVSTLELGDSALYLCASSGAGTRFFSYNEQFFGPGTRLTVL.

As concerns this clone: The CDR3 goes on 3 residues after the read ends, and that part is filled in from the germline J gene. The rearrangement links TRBV11-1 to TRBJ2-5; 9 bases line up with TRBD1. V shed 5 bases and J 1 base; nucleotides not matched to a gene: 5. The CDR3 is made up of 15 amino acids. From germline, CDR1 is SGHAT and CDR2 FQDESV (reference sequence). This CDR3 reads CASSPGQGIQETQYF. The CDR3 bases that were read are TGTGCCAGCAGCCCCGGACAGGGGATCCAAGAGACC. Looking up the rest from reference TRBV11-1 and TRBJ2-5 gives the full variable domain: EAEVAQSPRYKITEKSQAVAFWCDPISGHATLYWYRQILGQGPELLVQFQDESVVDDSQLPKDRFSAERLKGVDSTLKIQPAELGDSAMYLCASSPGQGIQETQYFGPGTRLLVL.

The sample holds many counts of this clone. The read halts 3 residues ahead of the CDR3 end, with the missing end drawn from the germline J gene. V and J are TRBV28 and TRBJ2-7; D remains ambiguous. From germline, CDR1 is MDHEN and CDR2 SYDVKM. The CDR3 has 13 residues. V lost 8 bases to trimming and J lost 2 bases, with 13 bases between them. CDR3 bases read: TGTGCCAGCGCCCCTAGTAACCCCTACGAG. As protein: CASAPSNPYE. The full-length CDR3 reads as CASAPSNPYEQYF. The full variable domain, with the rest looked up from reference TRBV28 and TRBJ2-7, is DVKVTQSSRYLVKRTGEKVFLECVQDMDHENMFWYRQDPGLGLRLIYFSYDVKMKEKGDIPEGYSVSREKKERFSLILESASTNQTSMYLCASAPSNPYEQYFGPGTRLTVT.

This clone was counted many times. The read gets to within 3 residues of the CDR3 end, and the germline J gene fills in the rest. The J gene is TRBJ1-4, the V gene TRBV18, with TRBD1 matching 7 bases. The CDR3 contains 16 residues. Trimming at V came to 3 bases and at J to 0 bases, leaving 4 bases not matched to a gene. CDR1 is KGHSH, CDR2 LQKENI, per germline. CDR3 DNA (partial): TGTGCCAGCTCACCGACAGGGAGGGCAACTAATGAAAAA. It yields the protein CASSPTGRATNEK. The entire CDR3 reads CASSPTGRATNEKLFF.

In this sample, this clone turned up many times. The read ends 3 residues before the CDR3 terminus; that terminus is restored from the germline J gene. The chain has TRBV20-1 and TRBJ1-4; D gene uncertain. V lost 3 bases, J lost 0 bases, and 14 bases lay in between. CDR3 length: 16 amino acids. Germline V lookup: CDR1 DFQATT, CDR2 SNEGSKA (reference sequence). The sequenced part of the CDR3 DNA is TGCAGTGCTAGTCCCGGACTTTTTGCAACTAATGAAAAA. Translation: CSASPGLFATNEK. The entire CDR3 protein reads CSASPGLFATNEKLFF.

This clone was observed many times. The read ends 3 residues before the CDR3 terminus; that terminus is restored from the germline J gene. J is TRBJ1-3 and V is TRBV30; 8 bases line up with TRBD1. CDR3 length: 13 residues. V dropped 8 bases and J dropped 5; count of bases not matched to a gene: 8. From germline, CDR1 is GTSNPN and CDR2 SVGIG (reference sequence). CDR3 in amino acids: CAEQGAYRNTIYF. The sequenced part of the CDR3 DNA is TGTGCCGAGCAGGGGGCTTACAGAAACACC.

The sample holds many counts of this clone. Read sequence stops 3 residues before the CDR3 end, and the germline J gene provides the missing end. V gene TRBV7-6 combines with J gene TRBJ2-5; D remains unclear. In germline, CDR1 is SGHVS, CDR2 FNYEAQ. The CDR3 consists of 13 residues. V lost 5 bases, J lost 2 bases, and 9 bases lay in between. CDR3 DNA, as far as it was read: TGTGCCAGCAGCGAATCTAGGCAAGAGACC. Amino acids: CASSESRQET. The whole CDR3 sequence reads CASSESRQETQYF.

There are many counts of this clone. The missing CDR3 end, 3 residues past where the read stops, is filled in from the germline J gene. The chain links TRBV5-4 to TRBJ2-2; D may be TRBD2 (6 bases). V lost 4 bases, J lost 0 bases, and 10 bases lay in between. Germline V gene data show CDR1 as SGHNT and CDR2 as YYREEE (reference sequence). This CDR3 contains 15 residues. The CDR3 DNA, read in part, is TGTGCCAGCAGCGCCGGGACTCCGAACACCGGGGAG. Protein product: CASSAGTPNTGE. The full-length CDR3 reads as CASSAGTPNTGELFF.

This clone was counted ten times or more. The CDR3 goes on 3 residues after the read ends, and that part is filled in from the germline J gene. V is TRBV29-1 and J is TRBJ1-1; 10 bases align to TRBD1. V lost 5 bases and J lost 1; bases outside the gene matches: 13. This CDR3 has 17 residues. The germline V gene encodes CDR1 SQVTM and CDR2 ANQGSEA. CDR3 bases read: TGCAGCGTTAAAACCTCCGGGACAGGGGATGGGAACACTGAA. It yields the protein CSVKTSGTGDGNTE. In full, the CDR3 is CSVKTSGTGDGNTEAFF.

This clone was found many times. The CDR3 is cut off 3 residues early in the read; its end comes from the germline J gene. The V gene is TRBV5-1, the J gene TRBJ2-2; 8 bases match TRBD1. V trimming: 3 bases; J trimming: 5 bases; junction bases outside the gene matches: 6. The CDR3 is 15 amino acids. Germline V lookup: CDR1 SGHRS, CDR2 YFSETQ. CDR3 DNA, as far as it was read: TGCGCCAGCAGCTGGAGACAGGGGTCGACCGGGGAG. Amino acid sequence: CASSWRQGSTGE. From start to end, the CDR3 is CASSWRQGSTGELFF.

This clone was seen repeatedly, ten times or more. The read terminates 3 residues ahead of where the CDR3 ends, so the germline J gene completes it. The rearrangement joins TRBV5-6 to TRBJ2-5; no definite D call. Germline loops: CDR1 SGHDT, CDR2 YYEEEE. The CDR3 is made up of 14 amino acids. Trimming shortened V by 0 bases and J by 1 base, and 7 bases separated the two germline ends. Partial CDR3 DNA: TGTGCCAGCAGCTTGGTGGGCAGCCAAGAGACC. Its protein product is CASSLVGSQET. The whole CDR3 protein is CASSLVGSQETQYF.